The 30 T cell receptor beta chains listed next were all sequenced from one sample in a study of CD8 T cells in ankylosing spondylitis. Study-level points and caveats: Ankylosing spondylitis blood appeared to be characterized by a TCR beta motif of 7 to 9 highly homologous variants.

One entry per CDR3 protein results from TCRdb running MiXCR on the 5' RACE reads. The sample lists fewer than 500,000 distinct CDR3 sequences; 25% to 30% were seen once. No cognate antigen is known for these TCRs. The sample consisted of blood, either unsorted or a sorted T cell fraction (not recorded which). These receptors all stem from a male donor with ankylosing spondylitis.

This clonotype has a handful of counts. J is TRBJ2-2 and V is TRBV15; 8 bases map to TRBD1. Trimming at V came to 5 bases and at J to 1 base, leaving 6 bases not matched to a gene. The CDR3 length is 16 residues. Germline V gene sequence: CDR1 LNHNV, CDR2 YYDKDF (reference sequence). The CDR3 region has the DNA TGTGCCACCAGCCGCTTAGGGACAGGGAACACCGGGGAGCTGTTTTTT. Protein sequence: CATSRLGTGNTGELFF.

The rearrangement uses TRBV18 and TRBJ1-5, with 11 bases aligning to TRBD1. The germline V gene encodes CDR1 KGHSH and CDR2 LQKENI. The CDR3 is 16 amino acids. The ends lost 2 bases at V and 1 base at J; junction bases unmatched: 1. The CDR3 protein is CASSPGQGASNQPQHF. CDR3 in DNA: TGTGCCAGCTCACCAGGACAGGGGGCGAGCAATCAGCCCCAGCATTTT.

V is TRBV7-6 and J is TRBJ2-3; D is unresolved. The CDR3 totals 12 residues. Trimming left V 4 bases short and J 4 bases short, with 6 bases between. CDR1 and CDR2 from the germline V gene are SGHVS and FNYEAQ. The CDR3 protein is CASSSTSDTQYF. The CDR3 nucleotides read TGTGCCAGCAGCTCGACCTCAGATACGCAGTATTTT.

This clonotype was detected ten times or more. The chain has TRBV12-3 or TRBV12-4 and TRBJ1-6; tentatively, D is TRBD1 (6 bases). The CDR3 runs to 18 residues. V was trimmed by 0 bases and J by 9 bases, leaving 21 bases between them. CDR3 protein: CASSLAIIGGQGSSPLHF. The CDR3 nucleotides read TGTGCCAGCAGTTTAGCCATAATAGGTGGCCAGGGGAGTTCACCCCTCCACTTT.

The chain is built from TRBV18 and TRBJ1-2, with D uncertain. Between the trimmed V and J ends, which lost 6 bases and 6 bases, there was a span of 14 bases. This CDR3 spans 13 amino acids. The germline CDR1 and CDR2 sequences are KGHSH and LQKENI. The CDR3 region has the DNA TGTGCCAGCTCGCCTGATGAGGTGAATGGCTACACCTTC. It specifies CASSPDEVNGYTF.

The V and J genes are TRBV11-3 and TRBJ2-1; D ambiguous. The CDR3 is made up of 13 amino acids. Germline values: CDR1 SGHNT, CDR2 YENEEA. V was cut by 2 bases and J by 8 bases, with 10 bases left in between. The CDR3 spells CASSLLEIDEQFF. Here the CDR3 DNA reads TGTGCCAGCAGCTTATTAGAAATCGATGAGCAGTTCTTC.

The J gene is TRBJ1-1, the V gene TRBV20-1; no definite D call. The CDR3 length is 12 residues. The germline V gene has CDR1 DFQATT and CDR2 SNEGSKA (reference sequence). V gave up 6 bases and J gave up 1 base, with 9 bases separating them. The chain's CDR3 is CSATAENTEAFF. The CDR3 coding sequence is TGCAGTGCGACGGCGGAGAACACTGAAGCTTTCTTT.

This rearrangement joins TRBV6-1 to TRBJ2-1, with 13 bases identical to TRBD2. Trimming took 6 bases from V and 10 from J; bases not matched to a gene: 12. Per the germline V gene, CDR1 is MNHNS and CDR2 is SASEGT. The CDR3 is 16 residues long. For the CDR3, the DNA is TGTGCCAGCAGCCCTTCCGGGACTAGCGGGATTGGGGAGCAGTTCTTC. This translates into CASSPSGTSGIGEQFF.

This chain joins TRBV14 and TRBJ1-1; D gene uncertain. In germline, CDR1 is SGHDN, CDR2 FVKESK. This CDR3 has 13 residues. V dropped 1 base and J dropped 4 bases, with 7 bases sitting between them. CDR3 region: CASSQVGPTEAFF. In DNA, the CDR3 is TGTGCCAGCAGCCAAGTTGGCCCCACTGAAGCTTTCTTT.

This clonotype has a single count. The chain employs TRBV5-1 and TRBJ1-3; 9 nucleotides align to TRBD1. Germline V gives CDR1 SGHRS, CDR2 YFSETQ. J gave up 6 bases and V 7 bases, and 8 bases lay outside the gene matches. This CDR3 has 14 amino acids. As DNA, the CDR3 is TGCGCCAGCGCCGCCTCACAGGGGGCAAACACCATATATTTT. Translating gives CASAASQGANTIYF.

This clonotype appeared a few times. The chain links TRBV20-1 to TRBJ2-1; a possible D gene is TRBD1 (6 bases). Germline lookup yields CDR1 DFQATT and CDR2 SNEGSKA (reference sequence). Deletions cut 5 bases from V and 2 bases from J, with 13 bases between. CDR3 length equals 14 residues. CDR3 in DNA: TGCAGTGCTTTAGACAGGCTTACCTACAATGAGCAGTTCTTC. It translates to CSALDRLTYNEQFF.

This clonotype has only a few counts. The J gene is TRBJ1-1, the V gene TRBV25-1; TRBD1 matches at 7 bases. This CDR3 has 14 residues. J lost 7 bases, V lost 1 base, and 6 bases had no gene match. Germline V gene sequence: CDR1 MGHDK, CDR2 SYGVNS. The CDR3 coding sequence is TGTGCCAGCAGTGAATGGAAGGGGGCGGGTGAAGCTTTCTTT. The encoded protein is CASSEWKGAGEAFF.

The chain has TRBV27 and TRBJ2-1; 13 bases match TRBD2. Trimming at V came to 6 bases and at J to 5 bases, leaving 4 bases not matched to a gene. The germline gives CDR1 MNHEY, CDR2 SMNVEV (reference sequence). The CDR3 has 15 amino acids. DNA of the CDR3: TGTGCCAGCAGCAAACTAGCGGGAGGGAACAATGAGCAGTTCTTC. Translating it yields CASSKLAGGNNEQFF.

V gene TRBV2 combines with J gene TRBJ2-2; D possibly uses TRBD1 or TRBD2 (5 bases each). V gave up 4 bases and J gave up 6 bases, with 12 bases separating them. CDR3 size: 14 residues. The V gene's germline CDR1 is SNHLY and CDR2 FYNNEI. The CDR3 loop is CASSVEGSAGELFF. CDR3 coding DNA: TGTGCCAGCAGTGTCGAGGGGTCGGCCGGGGAGCTGTTTTTT.

This clonotype was recorded at least ten times. The V call is TRBV12-3 or TRBV12-4, the J call TRBJ1-2, with no clear D. The CDR3 contains 12 residues. Trimming pared 4 bases from V and 1 base from J, leaving 4 bases between. The CDR3 bases are TGTGCCAGCAGTTCCAGTAACTATGGCTACACCTTC. As protein: CASSSSNYGYTF.

The chain combines TRBV20-1 with TRBJ1-5; 7 nucleotides match TRBD1. Per germline, CDR1 DFQATT and CDR2 SNEGSKA (reference sequence). The V gene end was trimmed by 1 base and the J gene end by 5 bases; junction bases not matched to a gene: 5. This CDR3 has 14 amino acids. The CDR3 DNA reads TGCAGTGCTAGAGGGGACAGTCCCTATCAGCCCCAGCATTTT. Its protein product is CSARGDSPYQPQHF.

This clonotype was seen a handful of times. V gene TRBV3-1 combines with J gene TRBJ2-1; tentatively, D is TRBD2 (5 bases). Germline assignment: CDR1 LGHDT and CDR2 YNNKEL (reference sequence). The CDR3 spans 14 residues. The V end lost 3 bases, the J end lost 7 bases, and 13 bases lay between the germline ends. Here the CDR3 DNA reads TGTGCCAGCAGCCACATTGCAGCGGCTAATGAGCAGTTCTTC. It codes for CASSHIAAANEQFF.

This clonotype was found a few times. V gene TRBV20-1 combines with J gene TRBJ2-5, with TRBD1 matching 11 bases. The CDR3 spans 13 residues. Germline CDR1 reads DFQATT; CDR2 reads SNEGSKA (reference sequence). J gave up 3 bases and V 7 bases, and 4 bases lay outside the gene matches. CDR3 coding DNA: TGCAGTGGCCGGACAGGGGGCGAAGAGACCCAGTACTTC. This gives the protein CSGRTGGEETQYF.

This sequence joins TRBV6-1 and TRBJ2-1; the D is unclear. Per germline, CDR1 MNHNS and CDR2 SASEGT. This CDR3 comprises 16 residues. The V end lost 6 bases, the J end lost 8 bases, and 23 bases lay between the germline ends. The CDR3 spells CASRLGRFSNADEQFF. The CDR3 nucleotides are TGTGCCAGCAGGTTGGGCAGATTTTCCAACGCGGATGAGCAGTTCTTC.

The chain carries TRBV20-1 and TRBJ2-2, with 7 bases lining up with TRBD1. CDR3 length: 15 amino acids. Looked up from germline, CDR1 is DFQATT and CDR2 is SNEGSKA (reference sequence). V dropped 0 bases and J dropped 4; count of bases not matched to a gene: 5. In DNA form, the CDR3 reads TGCAGTGCTAGAGAGGGGACAGCGAGCACCGGGGAGCTGTTTTTT. This codes for CSAREGTASTGELFF.

This chain connects TRBV20-1 to TRBJ2-3; 7 bases are a match to TRBD1. J lost 4 bases, V lost 6 bases, and 7 bases had no gene match. The CDR3 runs 13 residues. The V gene's germline CDR1 is DFQATT and CDR2 SNEGSKA (reference sequence). CDR3 in amino acids: CSAQGGRADTQYF. In DNA, the CDR3 is TGCAGTGCCCAAGGGGGCCGGGCAGATACGCAGTATTTT.

This sequence joins TRBV3-1 and TRBJ1-2, with unresolved D. V dropped 1 base and J dropped 6 bases, with 3 bases sitting between them. Germline V gene data show CDR1 as LGHDT and CDR2 as YNNKEL (reference sequence). The CDR3 is 11 amino acids. CDR3 amino acids: CASSQVDGYTF. DNA of the CDR3: TGTGCCAGCAGCCAAGTTGATGGCTACACCTTC.

This clonotype was seen more than once but under ten times. The genes are TRBV7-9 and TRBJ1-5; unclear D gene. This CDR3 has 13 amino acids. V dropped 4 bases and J dropped 3 bases, with 7 bases sitting between them. Germline V gives CDR1 SEHNR, CDR2 FQNEAQ (reference sequence). The CDR3 DNA reads as TGTGCCAGCAGCTGGTCCAACAATCAGCCCCAGCATTTT. It translates to CASSWSNNQPQHF.

In its sample, this clonotype was seen many times. The DNA of the CDR3 is TGTGCCAGCAGTAAGGGACAGGGGGCCTACACTGAAGCTTTCTTT. Amino acid sequence: CASSKGQGAYTEAFF. J is TRBJ1-1 and V is TRBV12-3 or TRBV12-4; 12 bases are shared with TRBD1. The CDR3 is 15 amino acids. V shed 5 bases, J shed 3 bases, and the junction held 4 bases outside the gene matches.

This clonotype was seen once. The chain is built from TRBV3-1 and TRBJ1-1, with 8 bases that match TRBD1. The CDR3 is 16 residues long. The V segment lost 4 bases and the J segment 0 bases; nucleotides outside the gene matches: 7. Germline V CDR1 and CDR2: LGHDT, YNNKEL (reference sequence). DNA of the CDR3: TGTGCCAGCAGCCGGGACAGGTCGTCTTTGAACACTGAAGCTTTCTTT. Its protein is CASSRDRSSLNTEAFF.

The chain couples TRBV29-1 to TRBJ2-3, with D perhaps matching TRBD2 (6 bases). CDR1 is SQVTM, CDR2 ANQGSEA, per germline. This CDR3 is built from 11 residues. CDR3 DNA sequence: TGCACCCTAGGGGAGGCAGATACGCAGTATTTT. It is translated as CTLGEADTQYF.

CDR3 in amino acids: CASSQDNGGLGAFF. CDR3 DNA sequence: TGTGCCAGCAGCCAAGATAACGGGGGCCTAGGAGCTTTCTTT. The chain couples TRBV3-1 to TRBJ1-1, with TRBD1 as a possible D gene (6 bases). V lost 0 bases, J lost 10 bases, and 15 bases lay in between. The CDR3 length is 14 residues. CDR1 LGHDT and CDR2 YNNKEL come from the germline V gene (reference sequence).

This clonotype showed up just once. The J gene is TRBJ1-2, the V gene TRBV13; no clear D gene. The V gene lost 10 bases and the J gene lost 5 bases, with 23 bases spanning the gap. The CDR3 loop spans 15 amino acids. The germline V gene encodes CDR1 PRHDT and CDR2 FYEKMQ (reference sequence). DNA for the CDR3: TGTGCCACCCGCATCCTTTGGCAATTGGGTTATGGCTACACCTTC. This translates into CATRILWQLGYGYTF.

This clonotype appeared a few times. The chain uses TRBV6-1 and TRBJ2-3; TRBD2 might be the D (6 bases). Germline V gene lookup returns CDR1 MNHNS and CDR2 SASEGT. This CDR3 contains 14 residues. The V and J ends lost 8 bases and 6 bases respectively, with 18 bases between them. The CDR3 loop is CASAVGGISDTQYF. Written as DNA, the CDR3 is TGTGCCAGCGCGGTGGGCGGGATATCCGATACGCAGTATTTT.

The rearrangement links TRBV27 to TRBJ2-5; TRBD1 aligns across 8 bases. Trimming cost V 2 bases and J 4 bases; bases outside gene matches: 3. Germline CDR1 reads MNHEY; CDR2 reads SMNVEV (reference sequence). The CDR3 totals 14 residues. CDR3 loop: CASSLRTGRETQYF. CDR3 sequence (DNA): TGTGCCAGCAGTTTAAGGACAGGGAGAGAGACCCAGTACTTC.